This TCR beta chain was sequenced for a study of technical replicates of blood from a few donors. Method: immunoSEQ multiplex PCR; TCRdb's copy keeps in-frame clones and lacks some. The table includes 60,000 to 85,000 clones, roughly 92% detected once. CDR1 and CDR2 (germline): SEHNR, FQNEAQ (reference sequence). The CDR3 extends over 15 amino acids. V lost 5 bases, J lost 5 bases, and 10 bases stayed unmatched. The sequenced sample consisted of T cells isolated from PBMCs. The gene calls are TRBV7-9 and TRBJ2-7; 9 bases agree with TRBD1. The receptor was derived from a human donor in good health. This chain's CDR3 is CASSTTGGILDEQYF. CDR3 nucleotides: TGTGCCAGCAGCACAACAGGGGGCATACTGGACGAGCAGTACTTC.